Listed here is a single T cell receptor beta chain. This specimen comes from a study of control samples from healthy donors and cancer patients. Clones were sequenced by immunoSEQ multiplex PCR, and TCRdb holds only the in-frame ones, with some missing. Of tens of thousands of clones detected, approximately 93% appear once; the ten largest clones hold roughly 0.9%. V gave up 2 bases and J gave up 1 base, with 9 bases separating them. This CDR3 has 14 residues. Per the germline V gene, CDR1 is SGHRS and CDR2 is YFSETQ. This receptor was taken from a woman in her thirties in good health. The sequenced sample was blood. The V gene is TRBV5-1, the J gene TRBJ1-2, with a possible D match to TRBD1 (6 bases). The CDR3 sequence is CASSLQGHNYGYTF. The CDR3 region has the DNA TGCGCCAGCAGCTTACAGGGCCATAACTATGGCTACACCTTC.